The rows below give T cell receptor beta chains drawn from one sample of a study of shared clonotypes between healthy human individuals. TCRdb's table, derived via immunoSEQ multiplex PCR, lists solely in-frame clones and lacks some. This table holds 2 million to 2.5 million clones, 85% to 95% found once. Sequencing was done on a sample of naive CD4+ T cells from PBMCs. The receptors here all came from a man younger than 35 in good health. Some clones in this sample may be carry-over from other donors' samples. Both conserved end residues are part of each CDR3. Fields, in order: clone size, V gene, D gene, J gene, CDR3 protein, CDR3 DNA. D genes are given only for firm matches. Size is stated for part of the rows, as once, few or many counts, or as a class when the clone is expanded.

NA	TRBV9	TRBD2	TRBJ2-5	CASSVAPAGGMKTQYF	TGTGCCAGCAGCGTAGCCCCAGCGGGAGGTATGAAGACCCAGTACTTC
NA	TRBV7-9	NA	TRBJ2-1	CASRKSGSSYNEQFF	TGTGCCAGCCGCAAATCCGGTAGCTCCTACAATGAGCAGTTCTTC
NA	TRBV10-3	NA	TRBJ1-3	CAISDPGREQGNTIYF	TGTGCCATCAGTGACCCGGGCAGGGAGCAAGGAAACACCATATATTTT
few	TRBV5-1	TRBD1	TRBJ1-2	CASSFQGDNYGYTF	TGCGCCAGCAGCTTTCAGGGGGATAACTATGGCTACACCTTC
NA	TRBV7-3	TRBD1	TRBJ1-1	CASSAQGWNTEAFF	TGTGCCAGCAGTGCACAGGGGTGGAACACTGAAGCTTTCTTT
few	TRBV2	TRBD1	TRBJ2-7	CASRDRGYEQYF	TGTGCCAGCAGGGACAGGGGCTACGAGCAGTACTTC
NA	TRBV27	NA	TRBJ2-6	CASSPTAIPGANVLTF	TGTGCCAGCAGTCCCACAGCGATACCTGGGGCCAACGTCCTGACTTTC
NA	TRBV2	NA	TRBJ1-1	CASSGRVGTEAFF	TGTGCCAGCAGTGGGCGTGTAGGCACTGAAGCTTTCTTT
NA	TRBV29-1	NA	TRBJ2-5	CSVGRAGETQYF	TGCAGCGTTGGCAGGGCTGGAGAGACCCAGTACTTC
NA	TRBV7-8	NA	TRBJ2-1	CASSPNGGEYNEQFF	TGTGCCAGCAGCCCAAACGGTGGTGAGTACAATGAGCAGTTCTTC
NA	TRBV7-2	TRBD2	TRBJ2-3	CASSWWGSSGPSTDTQYF	TGTGCCAGCAGCTGGTGGGGGTCTAGCGGTCCTAGCACAGATACGCAGTATTTT
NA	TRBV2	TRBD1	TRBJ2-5	CASSQGEETQYF	TGTGCCAGCAGTCAGGGGGAAGAGACCCAGTACTTC
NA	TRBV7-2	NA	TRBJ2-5	CASSLATGPQYF	TGTGCCAGCAGCTTAGCGACGGGACCCCAGTACTTC
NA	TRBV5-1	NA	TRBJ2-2	CASSLGFDTGELFF	TGCGCCAGCAGCTTGGGATTTGACACCGGGGAGCTGTTTTTT
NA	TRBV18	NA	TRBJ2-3	CASSPGLAGISTDTQYF	TGTGCCAGCTCACCAGGCCTCGCAGGGATTAGCACAGATACGCAGTATTTT
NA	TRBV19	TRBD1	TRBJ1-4	CASSRDRGPATNEKLFF	TGTGCCAGTAGCCGGGACAGGGGACCTGCAACTAATGAAAAACTGTTTTTT
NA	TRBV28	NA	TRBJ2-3	CASSFLTDTQYF	TGTGCCAGCAGTTTTCTGACAGATACGCAGTATTTT
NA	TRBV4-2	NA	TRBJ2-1	CASSQDKLGSNEQFF	TGTGCCAGCAGCCAAGACAAACTAGGATCCAATGAGCAGTTCTTC
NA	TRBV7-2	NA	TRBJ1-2	CASSLGHRNYGYTF	TGTGCCAGCAGCTTAGGGCATAGGAACTATGGCTACACCTTC
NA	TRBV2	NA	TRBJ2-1	CASSAGSYNEQFF	TGTGCCAGCAGTGCTGGATCCTACAATGAGCAGTTCTTC
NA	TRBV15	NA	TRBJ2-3	CATSSGDTQYF	TGTGCCACCAGCAGCGGGGATACGCAGTATTTT
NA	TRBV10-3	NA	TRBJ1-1	CATSQQTTNTEAFF	TGTGCCACGTCGCAGCAAACCACGAACACTGAAGCTTTCTTT
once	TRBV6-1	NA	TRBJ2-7	CASTGPWQYF	TGTGCCAGCACGGGGCCTTGGCAGTACTTC
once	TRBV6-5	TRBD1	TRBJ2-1	CASKRQGAWSPEQFF	TGTGCCAGCAAGAGACAGGGGGCCTGGAGTCCTGAGCAGTTCTTC
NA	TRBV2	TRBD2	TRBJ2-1	CASSAFLAGVEYNEQFF	TGTGCCAGCAGCGCGTTCCTAGCGGGAGTGGAGTACAATGAGCAGTTCTTC
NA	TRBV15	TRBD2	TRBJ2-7	CATSRISTGTSGAISYEQYF	TGTGCCACCAGCAGAATATCAACCGGGACTAGCGGGGCGATCTCCTACGAGCAGTACTTC